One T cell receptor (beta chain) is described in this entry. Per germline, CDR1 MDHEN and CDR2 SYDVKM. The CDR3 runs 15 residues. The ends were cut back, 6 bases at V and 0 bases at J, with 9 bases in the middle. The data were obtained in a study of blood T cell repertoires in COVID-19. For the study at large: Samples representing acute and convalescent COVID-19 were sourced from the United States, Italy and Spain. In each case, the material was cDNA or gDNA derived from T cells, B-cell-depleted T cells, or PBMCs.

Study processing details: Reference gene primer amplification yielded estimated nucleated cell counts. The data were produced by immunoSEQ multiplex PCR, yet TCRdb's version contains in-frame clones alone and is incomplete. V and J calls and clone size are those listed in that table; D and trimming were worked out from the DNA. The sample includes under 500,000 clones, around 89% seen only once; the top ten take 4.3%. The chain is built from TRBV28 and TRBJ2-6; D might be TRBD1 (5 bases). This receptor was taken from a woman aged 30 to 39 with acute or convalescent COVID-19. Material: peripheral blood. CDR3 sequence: CASRAQVSGANVLTF. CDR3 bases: TGTGCCAGCAGAGCACAGGTCTCTGGGGCCAACGTCCTGACTTTC.